Sequencing of this TCR beta chain was carried out in a study of preoperative IRX-2 immunotherapy in early breast cancer. As to treatment: preoperative locoregional IRX-2 cytokine immunotherapy. Samples came from a phase Ib trial of preoperative locoregional IRX-2 cytokine immunotherapy. Assay: immunoSEQ multiplex PCR; the TCRdb copy retains only in-frame clones and omits some. The sample yields 95,000 to 100,000 clones, roughly 89% seen once. V lost 3 bases and J lost 1, with 12 bases in between. The germline CDR1 and CDR2 sequences are KGHSH and LQKENI. This CDR3 contains 15 residues. The sequences come from tumor tissue, collected after IRX-2 immunotherapy. The chain has TRBV18 and TRBJ1-1; no firm D call. This clonotype originated in a human donor with breast cancer. CDR3 region: CASSPQRERNTEAFF. For the CDR3, the DNA is TGTGCCAGCTCACCCCAGAGGGAAAGGAACACTGAAGCTTTCTTT. Full variable domain (missing parts from reference TRBV18 and TRBJ1-1): NAGVMQNPRHLVRRRGQEARLRCSPMKGHSHVYWYRQLPEEGLKFMVYLQKENIIDESGMPKERFSAEFPKEGPSILRIQQVVRGDSAAYFCASSPQRERNTEAFFGQGTRLTVV.